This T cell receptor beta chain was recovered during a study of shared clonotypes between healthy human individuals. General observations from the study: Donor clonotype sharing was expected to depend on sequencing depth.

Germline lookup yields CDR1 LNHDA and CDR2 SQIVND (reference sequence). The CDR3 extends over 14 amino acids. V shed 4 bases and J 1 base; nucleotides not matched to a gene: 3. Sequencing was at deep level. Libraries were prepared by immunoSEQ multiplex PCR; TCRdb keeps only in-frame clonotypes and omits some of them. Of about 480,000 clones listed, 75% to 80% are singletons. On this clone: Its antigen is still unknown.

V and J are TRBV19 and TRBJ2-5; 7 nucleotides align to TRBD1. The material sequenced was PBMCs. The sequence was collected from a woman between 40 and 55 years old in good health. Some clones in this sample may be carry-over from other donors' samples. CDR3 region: CASSRGTAQETQYF. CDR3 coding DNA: TGTGCCAGTAGTAGGGGGACAGCCCAAGAGACCCAGTACTTC.